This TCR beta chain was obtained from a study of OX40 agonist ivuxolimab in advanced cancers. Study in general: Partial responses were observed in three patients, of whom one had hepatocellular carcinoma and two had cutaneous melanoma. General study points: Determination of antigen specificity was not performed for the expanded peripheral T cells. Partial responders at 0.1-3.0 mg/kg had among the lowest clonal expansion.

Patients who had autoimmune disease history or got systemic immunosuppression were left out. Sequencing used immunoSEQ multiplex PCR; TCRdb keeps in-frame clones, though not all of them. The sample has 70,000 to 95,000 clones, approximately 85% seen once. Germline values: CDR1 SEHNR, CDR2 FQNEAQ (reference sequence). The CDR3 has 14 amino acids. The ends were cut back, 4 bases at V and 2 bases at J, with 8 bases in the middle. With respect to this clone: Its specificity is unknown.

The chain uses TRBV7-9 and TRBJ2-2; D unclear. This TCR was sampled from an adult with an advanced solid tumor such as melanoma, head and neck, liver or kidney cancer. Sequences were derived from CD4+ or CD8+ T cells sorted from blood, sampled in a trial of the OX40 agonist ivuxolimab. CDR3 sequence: CASSSNRNTGELFF. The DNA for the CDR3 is TGTGCCAGCAGCTCAAACAGAAACACCGGGGAGCTGTTTTTT.